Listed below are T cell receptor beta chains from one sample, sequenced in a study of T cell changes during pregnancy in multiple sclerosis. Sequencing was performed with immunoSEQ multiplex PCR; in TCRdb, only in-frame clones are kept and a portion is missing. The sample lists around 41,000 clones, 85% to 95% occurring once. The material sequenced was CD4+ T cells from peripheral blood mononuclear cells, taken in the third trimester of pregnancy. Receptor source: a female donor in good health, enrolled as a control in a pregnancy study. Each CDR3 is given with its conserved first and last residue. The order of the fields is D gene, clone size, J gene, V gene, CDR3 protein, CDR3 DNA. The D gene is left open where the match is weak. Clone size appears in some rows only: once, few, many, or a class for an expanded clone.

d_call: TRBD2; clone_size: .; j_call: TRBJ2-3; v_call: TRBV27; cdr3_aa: CASKTGTSRPVKVSDTQYF; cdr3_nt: TGTGCCAGCAAGACCGGGACTAGCCGTCCGGTCAAGGTTTCCGATACGCAGTATTTT
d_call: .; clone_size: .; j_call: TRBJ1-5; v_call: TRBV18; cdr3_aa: CASSPRGDGEPQHF; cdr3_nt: TGTGCCAGCTCACCACGGGGGGATGGGGAGCCCCAGCATTTT
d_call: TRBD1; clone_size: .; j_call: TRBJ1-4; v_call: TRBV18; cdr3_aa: CASSPSTGVNEKLFF; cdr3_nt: TGTGCCAGCTCACCCTCGACAGGGGTTAATGAAAAACTGTTTTTT
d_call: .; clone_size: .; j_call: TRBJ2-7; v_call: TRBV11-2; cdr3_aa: CASSLIRDSSYEQYF; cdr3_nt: TGTGCCAGCAGCTTAATCCGGGACTCATCCTACGAGCAGTACTTC
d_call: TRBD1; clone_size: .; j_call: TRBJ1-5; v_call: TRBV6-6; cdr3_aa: CASSYSQGSNQPQHF; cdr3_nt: TGTGCCAGCAGTTACTCACAGGGGAGCAATCAGCCCCAGCATTTT
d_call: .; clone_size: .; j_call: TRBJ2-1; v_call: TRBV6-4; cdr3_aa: CASSDSEKDEQFF; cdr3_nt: TGTGCCAGCAGTGACTCAGAGAAAGATGAGCAGTTCTTC
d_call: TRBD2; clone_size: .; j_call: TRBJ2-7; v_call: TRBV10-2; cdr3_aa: CASSDSLAVLSYEQYF; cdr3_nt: TGCGCCAGCAGTGATTCGCTAGCGGTTCTCTCCTACGAGCAGTACTTC
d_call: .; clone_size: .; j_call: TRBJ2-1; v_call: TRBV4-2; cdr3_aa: CASSQDGYNEQFF; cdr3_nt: TGTGCCAGCAGCCAAGACGGCTACAATGAGCAGTTCTTC
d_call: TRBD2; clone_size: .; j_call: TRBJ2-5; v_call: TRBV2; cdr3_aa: CASSALAEETQYF; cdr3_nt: TGTGCCAGCAGTGCCCTAGCGGAAGAGACCCAGTACTTC
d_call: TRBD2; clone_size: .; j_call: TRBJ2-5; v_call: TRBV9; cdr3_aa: CASSVEAGELTQYF; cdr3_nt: TGTGCCAGCAGCGTAGAAGCGGGAGAATTGACCCAGTACTTC
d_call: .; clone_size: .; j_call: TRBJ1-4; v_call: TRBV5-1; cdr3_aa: CASSLPMSEKLFF; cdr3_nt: TGCGCCAGCAGCTTGCCCATGTCTGAAAAACTGTTTTTT
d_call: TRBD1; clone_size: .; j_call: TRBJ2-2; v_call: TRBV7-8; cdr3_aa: CASSLGDRALGTGELFF; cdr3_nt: TGTGCCAGCAGCTTAGGGGACAGGGCCCTTGGGACCGGGGAGCTGTTTTTT
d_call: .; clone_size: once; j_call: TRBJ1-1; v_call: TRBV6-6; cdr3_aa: CAEGGGGDTEAFF; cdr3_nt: TGTGCCGAGGGGGGGGGTGGGGACACTGAAGCTTTCTTT
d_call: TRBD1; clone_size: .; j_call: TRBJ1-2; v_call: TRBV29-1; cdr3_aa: CSADRAGYGYTF; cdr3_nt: TGCAGCGCCGACAGGGCTGGCTATGGCTACACCTTC
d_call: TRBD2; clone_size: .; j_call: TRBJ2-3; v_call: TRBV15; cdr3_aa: CATIGVSGLYTDTQYF; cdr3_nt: TGTGCCACCATTGGGGTTAGCGGGCTTTACACAGATACGCAGTATTTT
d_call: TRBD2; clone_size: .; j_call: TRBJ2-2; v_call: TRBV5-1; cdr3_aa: CASSSGGFWELFF; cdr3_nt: TGCGCCAGCAGCTCGGGAGGGTTCTGGGAGCTGTTTTTT
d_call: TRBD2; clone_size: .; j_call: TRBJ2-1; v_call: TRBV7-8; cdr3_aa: CASRILADSYNEQFF; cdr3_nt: TGTGCCAGCAGAATACTAGCGGACTCCTACAATGAGCAGTTCTTC
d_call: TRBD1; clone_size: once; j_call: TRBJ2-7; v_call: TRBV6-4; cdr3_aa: CASREQGDEQYF; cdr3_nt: TGTGCCAGCAGGGAACAGGGGGACGAGCAGTACTTC
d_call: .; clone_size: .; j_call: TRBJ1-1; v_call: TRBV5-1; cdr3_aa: CASSPQGQGTEAFF; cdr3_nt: TGCGCCAGCAGCCCCCAAGGGCAGGGCACTGAAGCTTTCTTT
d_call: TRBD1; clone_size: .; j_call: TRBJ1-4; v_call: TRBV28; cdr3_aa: CASRLGDRWGTNEKLFF; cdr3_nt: TGTGCCAGCAGATTGGGGGACAGGTGGGGGACTAATGAAAAACTGTTTTTT
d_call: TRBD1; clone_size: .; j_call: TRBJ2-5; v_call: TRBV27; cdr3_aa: CASSITGGLGGTQYF; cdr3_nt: TGTGCCAGCAGTATCACAGGGGGGCTTGGGGGGACCCAGTACTTC
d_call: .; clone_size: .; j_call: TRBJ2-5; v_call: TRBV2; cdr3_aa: CALGGTQYF; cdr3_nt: TGTGCCTTGGGAGGGACCCAGTACTTC
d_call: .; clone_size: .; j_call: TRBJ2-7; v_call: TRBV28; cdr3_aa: CASSFDFSYEQYF; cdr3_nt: TGTGCCAGCAGTTTCGACTTTTCCTACGAGCAGTACTTC
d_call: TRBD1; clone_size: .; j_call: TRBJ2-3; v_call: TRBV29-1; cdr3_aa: CSVEGGITDTQYF; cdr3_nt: TGCAGTGTAGAAGGGGGCATTACAGATACGCAGTATTTT
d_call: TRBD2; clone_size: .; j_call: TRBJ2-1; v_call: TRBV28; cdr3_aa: CASTSSFGGGPSYNEQFF; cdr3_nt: TGTGCCAGCACCTCTTCTTTCGGGGGAGGGCCATCCTACAATGAGCAGTTCTTC
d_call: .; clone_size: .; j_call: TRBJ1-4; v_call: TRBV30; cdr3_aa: CAWSYLGTNEKLFF; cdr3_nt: TGTGCCTGGAGTTATCTAGGAACTAATGAAAAACTGTTTTTT
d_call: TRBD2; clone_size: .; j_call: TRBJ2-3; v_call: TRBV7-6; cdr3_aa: CASSLGSGYTDTQYF; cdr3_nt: TGTGCCAGCAGCTTAGGTAGCGGGTACACAGATACGCAGTATTTT
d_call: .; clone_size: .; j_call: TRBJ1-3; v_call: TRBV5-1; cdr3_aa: CASSLAAGARGNTIYF; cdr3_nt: TGCGCCAGCAGCTTGGCGGCGGGGGCGCGTGGAAACACCATATATTTT
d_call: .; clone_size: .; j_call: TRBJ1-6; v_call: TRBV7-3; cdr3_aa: CASSKDSSYNSPLHF; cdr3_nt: TGTGCCAGCAGCAAGGACAGCTCCTATAATTCACCCCTCCACTTT
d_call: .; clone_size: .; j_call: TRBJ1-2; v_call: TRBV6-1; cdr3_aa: CASSEGSSDYGYTF; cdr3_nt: TGTGCCAGCAGTGAAGGGTCCAGCGACTATGGCTACACCTTC
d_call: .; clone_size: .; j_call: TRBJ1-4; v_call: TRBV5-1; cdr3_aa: CASSPGRTNEKLFF; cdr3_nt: TGCGCCAGCAGTCCAGGGAGGACTAATGAAAAACTGTTTTTT
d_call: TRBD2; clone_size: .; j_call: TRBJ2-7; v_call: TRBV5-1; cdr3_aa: CASSPGLAGGRSSYEQYF; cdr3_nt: TGCGCCAGCAGCCCGGGACTAGCGGGAGGAAGAAGCTCCTACGAGCAGTACTTC
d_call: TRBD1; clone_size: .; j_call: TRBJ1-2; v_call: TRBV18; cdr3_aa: CASSPRTGVNYGYTF; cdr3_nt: TGTGCCAGCTCACCTAGGACAGGGGTAAACTATGGCTACACCTTC
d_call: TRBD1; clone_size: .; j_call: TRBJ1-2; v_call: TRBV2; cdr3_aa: CASPPNRGYGYTF; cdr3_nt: TGTGCCAGCCCCCCAAACAGGGGCTATGGCTACACCTTC
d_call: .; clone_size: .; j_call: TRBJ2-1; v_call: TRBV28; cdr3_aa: CASRPYSLASPTKHEQFF; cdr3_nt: TGTGCCAGCAGACCTTACTCCCTCGCTAGCCCTACCAAGCATGAGCAGTTCTTC
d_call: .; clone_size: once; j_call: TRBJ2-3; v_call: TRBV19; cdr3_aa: CASSISGNTDTQYF; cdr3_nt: TGTGCCAGTAGTATTTCAGGGAACACAGATACGCAGTATTTT
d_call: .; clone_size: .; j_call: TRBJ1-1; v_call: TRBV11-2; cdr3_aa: CASSLDGGRNTEAFF; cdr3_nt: TGTGCCAGCAGCTTAGATGGAGGGAGGAACACTGAAGCTTTCTTT
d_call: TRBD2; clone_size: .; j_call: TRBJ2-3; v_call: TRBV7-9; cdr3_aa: CASPKREAGALGTDTQYF; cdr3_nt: TGTGCCAGCCCAAAGCGGGAAGCGGGAGCTCTCGGCACAGATACGCAGTATTTT
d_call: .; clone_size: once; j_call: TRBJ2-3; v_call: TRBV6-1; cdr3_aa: CASRRADSTDTQYF; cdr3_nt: TGTGCCAGCAGAAGAGCGGATAGCACAGATACGCAGTATTTT
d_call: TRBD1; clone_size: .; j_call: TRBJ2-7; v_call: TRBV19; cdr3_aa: CASSTGGIVYEQYF; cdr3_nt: TGTGCCAGTAGTACAGGGGGCATTGTCTACGAGCAGTACTTC
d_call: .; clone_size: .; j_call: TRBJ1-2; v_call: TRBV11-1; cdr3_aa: CASSPRDWSFNYGYTF; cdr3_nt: TGTGCCAGCAGCCCCCGCGATTGGAGTTTTAACTATGGCTACACCTTC
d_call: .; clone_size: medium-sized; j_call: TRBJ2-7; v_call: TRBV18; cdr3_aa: CASSPLPLEQYF; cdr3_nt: TGTGCCAGCTCACCCCTACCGCTCGAGCAGTACTTC
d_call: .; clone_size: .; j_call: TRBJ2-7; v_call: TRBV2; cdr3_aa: CASSERTALSYEQYF; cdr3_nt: TGTGCCAGCAGTGAAAGAACAGCCCTCTCCTACGAGCAGTACTTC
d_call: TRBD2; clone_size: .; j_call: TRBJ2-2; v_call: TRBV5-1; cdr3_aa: CASSLGSGSVLRTGELFF; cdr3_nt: TGCGCCAGCAGCTTGGGTAGCGGGAGTGTCTTGAGGACCGGGGAGCTGTTTTTT
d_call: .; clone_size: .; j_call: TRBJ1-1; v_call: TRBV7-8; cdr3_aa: CASSSNTNTEAFF; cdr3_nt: TGTGCCAGCAGCTCAAACACGAACACTGAAGCTTTCTTT
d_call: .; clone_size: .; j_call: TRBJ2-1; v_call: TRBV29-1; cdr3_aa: CSVEYSRGYNEQFF; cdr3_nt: TGCAGCGTTGAGTATTCTAGAGGCTACAATGAGCAGTTCTTC
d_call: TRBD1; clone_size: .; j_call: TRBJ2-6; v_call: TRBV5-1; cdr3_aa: CASSPQGTTGANVLTF; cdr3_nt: TGCGCCAGCAGCCCACAGGGGACAACTGGGGCCAACGTCCTGACTTTC
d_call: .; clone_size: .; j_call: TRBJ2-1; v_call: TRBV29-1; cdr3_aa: CSVGLWEAPYNEQFF; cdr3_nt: TGCAGCGTTGGCCTTTGGGAGGCCCCCTACAATGAGCAGTTCTTC